Sequencing of this TCR beta chain was carried out in a study of CD8 T cells in ankylosing spondylitis. Making use of molecular barcodes, quantitative 5'-RACE generated TCR beta libraries. Using its own MiXCR run on the 5' RACE reads, TCRdb lists one record per CDR3 protein. The sample contains 470,000 or so distinct CDR3 sequences, roughly 26% of which appear only once. Between the trimmed V and J ends, which lost 4 bases and 10 bases, there was a span of 12 bases. Germline V CDR1 and CDR2: SGHTA, FQGNSA. This CDR3 comprises 12 residues. As regards this clonotype: Its specificity is not known.

General study results and limits: Earlier authors reported some of these motif variants in reactive arthritis synovial fluid and blood. Disease-linked clones proved CD8+ and comparatively uncommon in peripheral blood. Reportedly, disease-linked clones are significantly enriched in ankylosing spondylitis patients' matched synovial fluid. Ankylosing spondylitis blood seemed to carry a telltale TCR beta motif made of fewer than ten highly homologous variants.

Sequencing was done on a sample of blood, either unsorted or a sorted T cell fraction (not recorded which). The receptor's source is a male donor with ankylosing spondylitis. V gene TRBV7-2 combines with J gene TRBJ2-3, with unresolved D. The CDR3 sequence: CASSSNSIAQYF. CDR3 sequence (DNA): TGTGCCAGCAGCTCAAATTCAATCGCGCAGTATTTT.